This T cell receptor beta chain is from a study of blood T cell repertoires in COVID-19 (dated by TCRdb to about 2020). Looking at the study overall: The collaborator samples originated in the United States, Italy and Spain and spanned the acute and convalescent phases of COVID-19. Samples were obtained from the ongoing ImmuneRACE study (first 160 participants) and from 1,254 subjects provided by 6 global collaborators. A freely available public database, intended as a resource for researchers studying the immune response to SARS-CoV-2, is where the repertoires were released. Deeply sampled blood TCRbeta repertoires from subjects exposed to, actively infected with, or recovered from COVID-19 were included in the dataset. The prospective study material was composed of cDNA or gDNA derived from T cells, B-cell-depleted T cells, or PBMCs. Nearly every sample came with metadata listing a de-identified subject ID, COVID-19 status, age in years and sex. Where available, HLA class I and class II types were taken from metadata supplied by the sample provider and were not determined by assay-based typing. Results and caveats for the whole study, not just this receptor: Clinical and demographic metadata were provided uncurated, with the amount varying by source and participant.

TCRbeta CDR3 regions were amplified from genomic DNA using the immunoSEQ Assay, a bias-controlled multiplex PCR. The published analysis was carried out like this. Within the assay, amplification of reference gene primers was used to estimate how many nucleated cells each sample contained. To quantify the absolute abundance of each unique TCRbeta CDR3 rearrangement, sequence reads were collapsed and filtered. For each sample, productive Simpson clonality was calculated as the square root of Simpson's diversity index over productive rearrangements. TCRdb retrieved this table from immuneACCESS and kept in-frame rearrangements only. Not all clones are present; in checked studies, unresolved V genes account for under half, and no reason is known for the remainder. V and J calls and clone size come straight from that table; D and trimming were deduced from the DNA. The sample data list roughly 230,000 clones, and 82% of these were observed just once. In total, the top ten clones hold around 3.4% of the sample.

A remark on this clone: Its antigen specificity is not known. The record has no base qualities; no much larger clone is one base away.

Enrolling through a virtual design, the prospective study's participants ranged in age from roughly 18 to 90 years and lived across roughly 23 United States geographic areas. In the prospective study, participants were assigned to cohorts based on the clinical history participants reported in a screening survey and a study questionnaire. ImmuneRACE Cohort 3 recovered participants were defined by two consecutive negative NP/OP PCR tests, healthcare professional clearance, or symptom resolution. Mobile phlebotomists in the prospective study collected whole blood, serum and a nasopharyngeal or oropharyngeal swab from every participant. Over a roughly 2-month period, participants in the prospective study had the option of providing additional blood draws and questionnaires. Before DNA extraction, prospective study blood samples were shipped either frozen or at room temperature. The CDR3 goes from the cysteine to the phenylalanine over 13 residues. Solely the CDR3 DNA is kept, with 39 bases framed from the first base. Per the germline V gene, MNHNS is the CDR1 and SASEGT is the CDR2. At the junction V is shortened by 3 bases and J by 7 bases, with 9 bases in between.

The sequence was obtained from a woman in her sixties or seventies who had recovered from COVID-19. Sequencing was performed on PBMCs or T cells enriched from blood (not recorded which). This sequence uses TRBV6-1 and TRBJ2-2; the D gene is perhaps TRBD1, on 6 matching bases. The DNA reads as follows: TGTGCCAGCAGTGAGGGGGCGGTCGGGGAGCTGTTTTTT. This yields the protein CASSEGAVGELFF.